Listed here are 6 T cell receptor beta chains from one sample, sequenced in a study of T-cell memory formation after mild COVID-19. TCRdb used MiXCR to reprocess the 5' RACE reads, holding one entry per CDR3 protein. The sample has some 54,000 distinct CDR3 sequences; more than 8% are singletons. The source material was PBMCs or a T cell subset sorted from them (not recorded which). All receptors derive from a man between 18 and 29 years old who had mild COVID-19 (a few samples of this study predate the infection). Cell type and time point are not known.

The chain employs TRBV29-1 and TRBJ1-1; D is unclear. Germline V gene data show CDR1 as SQVTM and CDR2 as ANQGSEA. The V and J ends lost 4 bases and 3 bases respectively, with 15 bases between them. The CDR3 consists of 14 residues. The CDR3 loop is CSVVRGAEDTEAFF. The CDR3 nucleotides read TGCAGCGTTGTCCGGGGAGCGGAGGACACTGAAGCTTTCTTT.

A remark on this clonotype: A junction boundary mismatches the germline segment, possibly from a read error. The chain couples TRBV9 to TRBJ2-7; 8 bases match TRBD2. The germline CDR1 and CDR2 sequences are SGDLS and YYNGEE. This CDR3 comprises 15 residues. CDR3 DNA sequence: TGTGCCCGCAGCGGGGGAGCGGGAAGGGCCTACGAGCAGTACTTC. This sequence encodes CARSGGAGRAYEQYF.

The chain has TRBV10-1 and TRBJ2-3; unclear D gene. The CDR3 spans 14 residues. CDR1 and CDR2 from the germline V gene are WNHNN and SYGVQD (reference sequence). The ends were cut back, 4 bases at V and 6 bases at J, with 14 bases in the middle. The DNA for the CDR3 is TGCGCCAGCAGTGTCGGGTCCACGGCCGATACGCAGTATTTT. Translated: CASSVGSTADTQYF.

This clonotype was counted at least ten times. This chain links TRBV7-2 with TRBJ1-1; 8 bases map to TRBD1. There are 13 residues in the CDR3. Per the germline V gene, CDR1 is SGHTA and CDR2 is FQGNSA. Trimming cost V 4 bases and J 7 bases; bases outside gene matches: 5. CDR3 sequence (DNA): TGTGCCAGCAGCTCCGGGACAGGCCTTGAAGCTTTCTTT. Residues: CASSSGTGLEAFF.

V and J are TRBV5-1 and TRBJ2-5; no definite D call. The V end lost 2 bases, the J end lost 0 bases, and 8 bases lay between the germline ends. Germline values: CDR1 SGHRS, CDR2 YFSETQ. The CDR3 is 14 residues long. CDR3 sequence (DNA): TGCGCCAGCAGCTTAGCCACCAACCAAGAGACCCAGTACTTC. Residues: CASSLATNQETQYF.

This clonotype has ten or more counts. The chain recombines TRBV7-9 with TRBJ1-1; TRBD1 is a possible D gene (6 bases). Trimming took off 1 base at V and 5 bases at J, with 8 bases between the two ends. Germline-derived CDR1 and CDR2 are SEHNR and FQNEAQ (reference sequence). This CDR3 is 13 amino acids long. CDR3 sequence (DNA): TGTGCCAGCAGCTTAGAAGGGGGGACTGAAGCTTTCTTT. It codes for CASSLEGGTEAFF.